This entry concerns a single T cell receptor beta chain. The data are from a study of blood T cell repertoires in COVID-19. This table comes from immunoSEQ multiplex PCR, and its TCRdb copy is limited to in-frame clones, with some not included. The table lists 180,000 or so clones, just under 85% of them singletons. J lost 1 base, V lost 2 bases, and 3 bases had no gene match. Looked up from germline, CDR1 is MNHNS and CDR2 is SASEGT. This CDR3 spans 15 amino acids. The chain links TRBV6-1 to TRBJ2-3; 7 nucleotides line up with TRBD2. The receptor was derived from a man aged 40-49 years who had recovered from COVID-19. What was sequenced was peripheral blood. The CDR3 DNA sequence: TGTGCCAGCAGTGAATTCAGCGGGGGCACAGATACGCAGTATTTT. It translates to CASSEFSGGTDTQYF.